These T cell receptor beta chains were read from a single sample in a study of shared clonotypes between healthy human individuals. Clones were read by immunoSEQ multiplex PCR, and TCRdb kept only the in-frame ones, dropping some. This sample has about 1 million clones, with about 70% found just once. Source material: memory CD4+ T cells sorted from blood. These receptors were taken from a man between 18 and 29 years old in good health. Each CDR3 is given with its conserved first and last residue. The D gene is left open where the match is weak. Clone sizes are given selectively: once, few, many, or a class where the clone is expanded.

TRBV5-6	-	TRBJ1-1	-	CASSVGTEAFF	TGTGCCAGCAGCGTGGGCACTGAAGCTTTCTTT
TRBV7-3	-	TRBJ1-2	TRBD1	CARGQAGGYTF	TGTGCCAGAGGACAGGCTGGAGGCTACACCTTC
TRBV6-1	once	TRBJ2-7	-	CASSQGLDREQYF	TGTGCCAGCAGTCAGGGACTGGATCGCGAGCAGTACTTC
TRBV6-5	once	TRBJ1-5	-	CASRRSGANQPQHF	TGTGCCAGCAGACGGTCGGGGGCGAATCAGCCCCAGCATTTT
TRBV4-2	many	TRBJ2-1	-	CASSQVGGTSSYNEQFF	TGTGCCAGCAGCCAAGTCGGCGGGACAAGCTCCTACAATGAGCAGTTCTTC
TRBV10-1	-	TRBJ2-3	-	CASSESMGGTDTQYF	TGCGCCAGCAGTGAGTCGATGGGTGGCACAGATACGCAGTATTTT
TRBV6-5	-	TRBJ1-2	-	CAIKTPGMIGYTF	TGTGCCATCAAAACCCCAGGAATGATCGGCTACACCTTC
TRBV5-6	few	TRBJ2-7	-	CASSSGHGAYEQYF	TGTGCCAGCAGCTCGGGACACGGGGCCTACGAGCAGTACTTC
TRBV7-9	-	TRBJ2-2	-	CASTRENTGELFF	TGTGCCAGCACCAGAGAGAACACCGGGGAGCTGTTTTTT
TRBV9	-	TRBJ2-1	TRBD1	CASSVESVRGLEQFF	TGTGCCAGCAGCGTAGAATCAGTGAGGGGGCTCGAGCAGTTCTTC
TRBV7-2	-	TRBJ1-1	TRBD1	CASSRGQSRSTEAFF	TGTGCCAGCAGCCGGGGACAGTCGAGGAGCACTGAAGCTTTCTTT
TRBV7-6	-	TRBJ2-5	-	CASSLNGAGAGETQYF	TGTGCCAGCAGCTTAAATGGGGCAGGGGCGGGAGAGACCCAGTACTTC
TRBV4-1	-	TRBJ2-1	TRBD2	CASSLTAVAGGLGEQFF	TGCGCCAGCAGCTTGACGGCGGTAGCGGGAGGTCTCGGTGAGCAGTTCTTC
TRBV4-3	once	TRBJ1-2	-	CASSQQRTVYGYTF	TGCGCCAGCAGCCAACAACGGACAGTCTATGGCTACACCTTC
TRBV4-1	once	TRBJ2-3	TRBD2	CASSQGTSGSGWTQYF	TGCGCCAGCAGCCAAGGGACTAGCGGTTCTGGCTGGACGCAGTATTTT
TRBV5-1	-	TRBJ2-7	TRBD1	CASSWKQGAYEQYF	TGCGCCAGCAGCTGGAAACAGGGGGCCTACGAGCAGTACTTC
TRBV6-6	-	TRBJ2-7	-	CASKAGVGEQYF	TGTGCCAGCAAAGCAGGCGTGGGCGAGCAGTACTTC
TRBV2	-	TRBJ2-4	-	CASSVRGAKNIQYF	TGTGCCAGCAGTGTCAGGGGTGCCAAAAACATTCAGTACTTC
TRBV5-6	-	TRBJ1-2	TRBD1	CASSGDRANYGYTF	TGTGCCAGCAGCGGCGACAGGGCTAACTATGGCTACACCTTC
TRBV19	-	TRBJ1-5	TRBD1	CASPRGLRAQPQHF	TGTGCCAGCCCCAGGGGGCTGAGGGCTCAGCCCCAGCATTTT
TRBV11-2	few	TRBJ1-1	-	CASSLEEGVRAFF	TGTGCCAGCAGCTTAGAGGAGGGGGTTCGCGCTTTCTTT
TRBV6-1	-	TRBJ1-4	TRBD1	CASSGTGVNEKLFF	TGTGCCAGCAGTGGGACAGGGGTTAATGAAAAACTGTTTTTT